This TCR beta chain stems from a study of shared clonotypes between healthy human individuals. The overall study: Aged between 18 and 49, the donors were two women and a few men.

The CDR3 has 15 residues. V shed 5 bases, J shed 5 bases, and the junction held 6 bases outside the gene matches. CDR1 SNHLY and CDR2 FYNNEI come from the germline V gene. Produced via immunoSEQ multiplex PCR; TCRdb's table is partial and in-frame only. Of about 530,000 clones in the sample, around 79% were seen once. The receptor was isolated from a woman in her 40s in good health. Some clones in this sample may be carry-over from other donors' samples. Input material: PBMCs. The rearrangement uses TRBV2 and TRBJ2-3; the match to TRBD2 covers 11 bases. As DNA, the CDR3 is TGTGCCAGCAGTACCCTAGCGGGAGGAGGAGATACGCAGTATTTT. Protein product: CASSTLAGGGDTQYF.